One sample yielded the 30 T cell receptor beta chains listed below, sequenced in a study of blood T cell repertoires in COVID-19. Sequenced by immunoSEQ multiplex PCR; TCRdb stores in-frame clones only, minus some. The sample has approximately 180,000 clones; around 87% are singletons. What was sequenced was peripheral blood. The receptors come from a middle-aged man with active or convalescent COVID-19.

V and J are TRBV10-1 and TRBJ2-3; no firm D call. The ends were cut back, 3 bases at V and 6 bases at J, with 10 bases in the middle. Germline V gene data show CDR1 as WNHNN and CDR2 as SYGVQD (reference sequence). The CDR3 has 13 amino acids. Written as DNA, the CDR3 is TGCGCCAGCAGTGAAAGTCGGGTTGATACGCAGTATTTT. Its protein is CASSESRVDTQYF.

The V gene is TRBV2, the J gene TRBJ1-2, with D unresolved. The CDR3 loop spans 13 amino acids. V was shortened by 4 bases and J by 12 bases, with 18 bases between the two germline ends. Germline values: CDR1 SNHLY, CDR2 FYNNEI. CDR3 in amino acids: CASSVGQDLENTF. The CDR3 DNA follows: TGTGCCAGCAGTGTCGGCCAGGATCTTGAAAACACCTTC. Variable domain in full (rest from reference TRBV2 and TRBJ1-2): EPEVTQTPSHQVTQMGQEVILRCVPISNHLYFYWYRQILGQKVEFLVSFYNNEISEKSEIFDDQFSVERPDGSNFTLKIRSTKLEDSAMYFCASSVGQDLENTFGSGTRLTVV.

The chain is built from TRBV6-1 and TRBJ1-1; 10 nucleotides agree with TRBD1. Trimming removed 0 bases from V and 3 bases from J; junction bases left unmatched: 4. The CDR3 runs to 16 residues. The germline CDR1 and CDR2 sequences are MNHNS and SASEGT. The CDR3 region is CASSEAGGQGDTEAFF. In DNA form, the CDR3 reads TGTGCCAGCAGTGAAGCAGGCGGACAGGGGGACACTGAAGCTTTCTTT.

The chain carries TRBV7-9 and TRBJ1-4; TRBD1 agrees at 9 bases. Germline V gives CDR1 SEHNR, CDR2 FQNEAQ (reference sequence). CDR3 length: 16 residues. J gave up 5 bases and V 0 bases, and 4 bases lay outside the gene matches. The CDR3 loop reads CASSLAGQGRNEKLFF. The CDR3 nucleotides are TGTGCCAGCAGCTTAGCGGGACAGGGAAGGAATGAAAAACTGTTTTTT.

The rearrangement links TRBV11-2 to TRBJ2-7, with TRBD1 matching 7 bases. V was pared by 8 bases and J by 5 bases, with 15 bases of the junction left unmatched. CDR3 length: 15 amino acids. Germline CDR1 reads SGHAT; CDR2 reads FQNNGV. As DNA, the CDR3 is TGTGCCAGCTCCGGACAGGTCCCCTTAAGGGACGAGCAGTACTTC. The encoded protein is CASSGQVPLRDEQYF.

This chain uses TRBV27 with TRBJ1-2, with 9 bases that match TRBD1. The CDR3 is 15 residues long. The germline CDR1 and CDR2 sequences are MNHEY and SMNVEV (reference sequence). Losses at the gene ends were 6 bases for V and 8 bases for J; bases not matched to a gene: 13. CDR3: CASSYDRDRDNGYTF. Written as DNA, the CDR3 is TGTGCCAGCAGCTACGACCGGGACAGGGATAACGGCTACACCTTC.

The J gene is TRBJ2-5, the V gene TRBV9; TRBD1 agrees at 8 bases. The CDR3 has 15 amino acids. Germline trimming cut 1 base from V and 4 bases from J; bases unmatched to any gene: 6. CDR1 SGDLS and CDR2 YYNGEE come from the germline V gene. For the CDR3, the DNA is TGTGCCAGCAGCGTACAGGGGGCTGGGGGAGAGACCCAGTACTTC. It yields the protein CASSVQGAGGETQYF.

This chain connects TRBV15 to TRBJ1-2; TRBD1 matches 10 bases. Germline values: CDR1 LNHNV, CDR2 YYDKDF (reference sequence). The CDR3 runs to 16 residues. The J segment lost 5 bases and the V segment lost 0 bases, leaving 6 bases of the junction unmatched. CDR3 nucleotides: TGTGCCACCAGCAGAGATCGCGACAGGGGGCGATATGGCTACACCTTC. Protein product: CATSRDRDRGRYGYTF.

J is TRBJ1-3 and V is TRBV7-9; unclear D gene. The CDR3 sequence is 15 residues long. CDR1 and CDR2 from the germline V gene are SEHNR and FQNEAQ (reference sequence). The V end lost 0 bases, the J end lost 4 bases, and 10 bases lay between the germline ends. The DNA of the CDR3 is TGTGCCAGCAGCTTAGCATCGGGTCCCGGAAACACCATATATTTT. It codes for CASSLASGPGNTIYF.

This clone was recorded only once. CDR3 sequence reads: CASSLVSSGELFF. CDR3 sequence (DNA): TGTGCCAGCAGCTTGGTATCGAGCGGGGAGCTGTTTTTT. The genes are TRBV5-6 and TRBJ2-2; no clear D gene. Trimming left V 0 bases short and J 7 bases short, with 7 bases between. The CDR3 spans 13 residues. Germline CDR1 is SGHDT and CDR2 is YYEEEE.

This clone was picked up a small number of times. V is TRBV7-8 and J is TRBJ1-1; no reliable D call. This CDR3 contains 15 residues. Trimming cost V 5 bases and J 1 base, with 14 bases left between them. CDR1 is SGHVS and CDR2 is FQNEAQ in the germline V gene. CDR3: CASSPLRGTNTEAFF. CDR3 sequence (DNA): TGTGCCAGCAGCCCCTTGCGGGGAACGAACACTGAAGCTTTCTTT.

This chain links TRBV4-1 with TRBJ2-7; 7 nucleotides match TRBD1. From germline, CDR1 is MGHRA and CDR2 YSYEKL. The junction had 11 bases not matched to a gene; V was cut back by 2 bases and J by 4 bases. The CDR3 is 16 amino acids. CDR3 bases: TGCGCCAGCAGCCAACAACAGGGGACGCGGGCTTACGAGCAGTACTTC. Protein sequence: CASSQQQGTRAYEQYF.

The chain is built from TRBV4-3 and TRBJ1-5; weak D call: TRBD1 (6 bases). Trimming took 1 base from V and 2 from J, leaving 6 bases between them. CDR1 and CDR2 from the germline V gene are LGHNA and YSLEER. This CDR3 spans 14 amino acids. The CDR3 loop reads CASSQGTGNQPQHF. As DNA, the CDR3 is TGCGCCAGCAGCCAAGGGACAGGCAATCAGCCCCAGCATTTT.

This chain connects TRBV18 to TRBJ2-3; D might be TRBD2 (5 bases). The CDR3 covers 12 residues. Trimming shortened V by 5 bases and J by 4 bases, and 7 bases separated the two germline ends. Germline V gene sequence: CDR1 KGHSH, CDR2 LQKENI. CDR3 in amino acids: CASSTRADTQYF. DNA for the CDR3: TGTGCCAGCTCAACTAGGGCAGATACGCAGTATTTT. The full variable domain, in which reference TRBV18 and TRBJ2-3 provide the parts outside the CDR3, is NAGVMQNPRHLVRRRGQEARLRCSPMKGHSHVYWYRQLPEEGLKFMVYLQKENIIDESGMPKERFSAEFPKEGPSILRIQQVVRGDSAAYFCASSTRADTQYFGPGTRLTVL.

In DNA, the CDR3 is TGTGCCAGCAGGTCTAAACTAAGCGGGGACCCATTCGACAATGAGCAGTTCTTC. Its protein product is CASRSKLSGDPFDNEQFF. The gene calls are TRBV6-7 and TRBJ2-1; 7 positions match TRBD2. TRBV6-7 is marked as an open reading frame, function uncertain. V dropped 6 bases and J dropped 5; count of bases not matched to a gene: 19. This CDR3 is built from 18 residues.

J is TRBJ2-2 and V is TRBV6-2 or TRBV6-3, with D possibly being TRBD2 (5 bases). Germline CDR1 reads MNHEY; CDR2 reads SVGEGT. The CDR3 extends over 13 amino acids. V was shortened by 6 bases and J by 6 bases, with 11 bases between the two germline ends. The CDR3 loop reads CASSPTNPGELFF. CDR3 coding DNA: TGTGCCAGCAGCCCGACTAATCCCGGGGAGCTGTTTTTT.

The chain carries TRBV5-4 and TRBJ2-5; D may be TRBD2 (5 bases). CDR1 SGHNT and CDR2 YYREEE come from the germline V gene (reference sequence). This CDR3 is built from 15 residues. V lost 0 bases and J lost 4, with 13 bases in between. The CDR3 loop is CASSLEGARGETQYF. The CDR3, as DNA: TGTGCCAGCAGCTTGGAGGGAGCACGGGGAGAGACCCAGTACTTC.

The chain couples TRBV6-1 to TRBJ1-2, with D possibly matching TRBD1 (6 bases). The CDR3 has 17 amino acids. Trimming took 3 bases from V and 3 from J, leaving 20 bases between them. Germline V gene lookup returns CDR1 MNHNS and CDR2 SASEGT. CDR3 DNA: TGTGCCAGCAGTGAGTCCAGGTTGGCAGGGGCCTACTATGGCTACACCTTC. Translated, it gives CASSESRLAGAYYGYTF.

This chain connects TRBV6-5 to TRBJ2-7; 8 nucleotides match TRBD2. Losses at the gene ends were 0 bases for V and 1 base for J; bases not matched to a gene: 5. The CDR3 runs 16 residues. CDR1 MNHEY and CDR2 SVGAGI come from the germline V gene. CDR3 bases: TGTGCCAGCAGTTACTCGGCACTAGCGGTATCCTACGAGCAGTACTTC. It encodes CASSYSALAVSYEQYF.

The chain is built from TRBV6-4 and TRBJ1-2, with TRBD1 matching over 10 bases. V was clipped by 3 bases and J by 0 bases; unmatched bases: 4. This CDR3 has 16 residues. From germline, CDR1 is MRHNA and CDR2 SNTAGT. CDR3 residues: CASSEGTGAANYGYTF. CDR3 nucleotide sequence: TGTGCCAGCAGTGAAGGGACAGGGGCAGCTAACTATGGCTACACCTTC.

To note about this clone: Sequence at one end of the junction differs from germline and may be a read error. In DNA, the CDR3 is TGTGCCAGTAGACGGGAGGACTCCGACAATGAGCAGTTCTTC. It is translated as CASRREDSDNEQFF. J is TRBJ2-1 and V is TRBV19; the match to TRBD2 covers 7 bases. CDR1 and CDR2 from the germline V gene are LNHDA and SQIVND (reference sequence). The CDR3 is made up of 14 amino acids.

The chain couples TRBV5-1 to TRBJ1-2; D perhaps matches TRBD1 (6 bases). The CDR3 totals 17 residues. Trimming cost V 1 base and J 4 bases, with 20 bases left between them. Germline CDR1 is SGHRS and CDR2 is YFSETQ. DNA for the CDR3: TGCGCCAGCAGCTTGTTTAATTCTGGGGGCGAAGGCTATGGCTACACCTTC. Protein: CASSLFNSGGEGYGYTF. Supplemented by reference TRBV5-1 and TRBJ1-2, the full variable domain reads KAGVTQTPRYLIKTRGQQVTLSCSPISGHRSVSWYQQTPGQGLQFLFEYFSETQRNKGNFPGRFSGRQFSNSRSEMNVSTLELGDSALYLCASSLFNSGGEGYGYTFGSGTRLTVV.

V gene TRBV10-3 combines with J gene TRBJ2-1; TRBD2 matches at 12 bases. The germline CDR1 and CDR2 sequences are ENHRY and SYGVKD. The ends lost 6 bases at V and 4 bases at J; junction bases unmatched: 7. The CDR3 has 16 amino acids. CDR3 sequence reads: CAISYSGTSGYNEQFF. The CDR3 nucleotides are TGTGCCATCAGCTACTCCGGGACTAGCGGGTACAATGAGCAGTTCTTC.

V is TRBV20-1 and J is TRBJ1-2, with D perhaps TRBD1 (6 bases). This CDR3 region has 15 residues. V lost 3 bases, J lost 5 bases, and 19 bases lay in between. Germline CDR1 DFQATT, CDR2 SNEGSKA (reference sequence). The DNA for the CDR3 is TGCAGTGCTAGTAAGACAGGTCGATATGGGTATGGCTACACCTTC. Its protein product is CSASKTGRYGYGYTF.

The V gene is TRBV11-2, the J gene TRBJ1-5; D is unresolved. Per the germline V gene, CDR1 is SGHAT and CDR2 is FQNNGV. Trimming took 6 bases from V and 1 from J, leaving 13 bases between them. The CDR3 totals 15 residues. The CDR3 here is CASSPEPSSNQPQHF. The CDR3 DNA is TGTGCCAGCAGTCCAGAACCGTCCAGCAATCAGCCCCAGCATTTT.

Here the CDR3 reads CASSKGAINEKLFF. The CDR3 DNA reads as TGTGCCAGCAGCAAAGGTGCGATCAATGAAAAACTGTTTTTT. This chain joins TRBV21-1 and TRBJ1-4. TRBV21-1 is designated a pseudogene. This CDR3 is 14 amino acids long.

This chain links TRBV12-5 with TRBJ1-5; D is uncertain. The CDR3 consists of 14 residues. The germline CDR1 and CDR2 sequences are LGHNT and FRNRAP. Trimming took off 1 base at V and 0 bases at J, with 4 bases between the two ends. The CDR3 DNA reads as TGTGCTAGTGGTTTGGGCGCTAGCAATCAGCCCCAGCATTTT. Its translation: CASGLGASNQPQHF.

This chain connects TRBV28 to TRBJ1-3; 7 bases align to TRBD1. CDR1 MDHEN and CDR2 SYDVKM come from the germline V gene. V shed 5 bases, J shed 0 bases, and the junction held 10 bases outside the gene matches. The CDR3 runs to 17 residues. CDR3 nucleotide sequence: TGTGCCAGCAGTGACATCTCTCGACAGGGCTCTGGAAACACCATATATTTT. It is translated as CASSDISRQGSGNTIYF.

The J gene is TRBJ1-1, the V gene TRBV28; no firm D call. The CDR3 covers 14 residues. Germline V CDR1 and CDR2: MDHEN, SYDVKM. V dropped 3 bases and J dropped 2 bases, with 10 bases sitting between them. CDR3 protein: CASSLRVENTEAFF. Here the CDR3 DNA reads TGTGCCAGCAGTTTGAGGGTGGAAAACACTGAAGCTTTCTTT.

This chain connects TRBV5-6 to TRBJ2-1; the match to TRBD1 covers 7 bases. V dropped 4 bases and J dropped 0; count of bases not matched to a gene: 7. Germline CDR1 and CDR2: SGHDT and YYEEEE. This CDR3 spans 16 amino acids. In DNA, the CDR3 is TGTGCCAGCAGCAACGACAGGGTTAACTCCTACAATGAGCAGTTCTTC. As protein: CASSNDRVNSYNEQFF.